The source of this TCR beta chain is a study of T cell repertoires in cytomegalovirus infection. Study-level findings and limits: CMV carriers with the relevant HLA were identified by cumulative public TCR beta family frequency. The ex vivo response was dominated by HLA-C-restricted CMV-specific TCR beta clonotypes.

This clonotype appeared a few times. Its antigen is unknown. TCRdb redid the calling of the reads with MiXCR, one entry per CDR3 protein. The table records roughly 730,000 distinct CDR3 sequences, about 30% of them present only once. The CDR3 spans 12 residues. CDR1 and CDR2 from the germline V gene are MNHEY and SVGAGI. The V end was cut by 6 bases, the J end by 7 bases, with 13 bases between. Material: cultured PBMCs, obtained from culture after CMV antigen stimulation. This receptor was identified in a human donor in good health (CMV status not recorded). Some clones in this sample may be carry-over from other donors' samples. The chain carries TRBV6-5 and TRBJ2-7, with D perhaps given as TRBD1 or TRBD2 (6 bases each). The CDR3 here is CASRRGEEEQYF. CDR3 DNA: TGTGCCAGCAGGAGGGGGGAAGAAGAGCAGTACTTC.